A selection of T cell receptor beta chains follows, all from one sample in a study of cytomegalovirus exposure and HLA in healthy donors. Using immunoSEQ multiplex PCR, the repertoire was profiled, and TCRdb retains in-frame clones only, with some absent. The repertoire consists of 95,000 to 150,000 clones, with 80% to 85% occurring once and the leading ten covering 2.1%. Sequences were obtained from PBMCs. The receptors were gathered from a man aged 25 to 40 in good health and CMV-seronegative. The CDR3 runs from the conserved cysteine through the conserved F or W. D genes are given only for firm matches. Size is omitted from some rows. Given values are once, few, many or a class for expanded clones.

clone_size,j_call,d_call,v_call,cdr3_aa,cdr3_nt
.,TRBJ2-1,.,TRBV15,CATSRDGQERYNEQFF,TGTGCCACCAGCAGAGATGGACAAGAGCGCTACAATGAGCAGTTCTTC
.,TRBJ2-3,TRBD1,TRBV5-4,CASSFLTGGGTDTQYF,TGTGCCAGCAGCTTCCTGACAGGGGGAGGCACAGATACGCAGTATTTT
few,TRBJ2-7,TRBD1,TRBV27,CASSYLGGGQGGDEQYF,TGTGCCAGCAGTTATCTAGGCGGGGGACAGGGAGGTGACGAGCAGTACTTC
.,TRBJ1-5,.,TRBV6-1,CASTREGSNQPQHF,TGTGCCAGCACCCGGGAGGGAAGCAATCAGCCCCAGCATTTT
.,TRBJ2-7,.,TRBV7-9,CASSQRGHLYEQYF,TGTGCCAGCAGCCAAAGAGGGCATCTCTACGAGCAGTACTTC
.,TRBJ2-3,.,TRBV19,CASSISLQHTDTQYF,TGTGCCAGTAGTATAAGTTTACAGCACACAGATACGCAGTATTTT
.,TRBJ2-4,TRBD2,TRBV7-2,CASSLASGGTKNIQYF,TGTGCCAGCAGCTTAGCTAGCGGGGGGACCAAAAACATTCAGTACTTC
.,TRBJ1-4,TRBD1,TRBV7-8,CASSDRTGFNEKLFF,TGTGCCAGCAGCGATCGGACAGGGTTTAATGAAAAACTGTTTTTT
.,TRBJ2-5,TRBD2,TRBV5-1,CASRPGGGHIQYF,TGCGCCAGCAGGCCTGGCGGGGGGCATATCCAGTACTTC
.,TRBJ2-7,.,TRBV7-8,CASSLPGFSSYEQYF,TGTGCCAGCAGCTTACCAGGGTTCAGCTCCTACGAGCAGTACTTC
once,TRBJ1-1,TRBD1,TRBV5-1,CASSWGQWGTGTEAFF,TGCGCCAGCAGCTGGGGACAGTGGGGTACGGGGACTGAAGCTTTCTTT
.,TRBJ2-2,TRBD2,TRBV9,CASSVGVSGGPPAGELFF,TGTGCCAGCAGCGTAGGAGTTAGCGGGGGCCCCCCTGCCGGGGAGCTGTTTTTT
once,TRBJ2-7,.,TRBV11-2,CASSLGLRELQYF,TGTGCCAGCAGCTTAGGGCTCAGGGAATTGCAGTACTTC
.,TRBJ1-1,.,TRBV6-1,CASSSSGNTEAFF,TGTGCCAGCAGCTCGTCAGGGAACACTGAAGCTTTCTTT
.,TRBJ1-2,.,TRBV5-6,CASSLDRANGYTF,TGTGCCAGCAGCTTGGACAGGGCTAATGGCTACACCTTC
once,TRBJ1-2,.,TRBV2,CASSLPIGTPDGYTF,TGTGCCAGCAGCCTCCCCATCGGGACACCGGATGGCTACACCTTC
.,TRBJ2-7,.,TRBV7-2,CASSLAGVGYYEQYF,TGTGCCAGCAGCTTAGCAGGGGTTGGGTACTACGAGCAGTACTTC
.,TRBJ2-3,TRBD1,TRBV30,CAWSAGTGHTQYF,TGTGCCTGGAGTGCCGGGACAGGGCACACGCAGTATTTT
.,TRBJ2-3,TRBD1,TRBV7-8,CASSPPRRTGATDTQYF,TGTGCCAGCAGCCCCCCCCGCAGGACAGGGGCCACAGATACGCAGTATTTT
.,TRBJ1-2,TRBD1,TRBV5-1,CASSWQGTDSYGYTF,TGCGCCAGCAGCTGGCAAGGGACAGATTCTTATGGCTACACCTTC
.,TRBJ2-3,TRBD2,TRBV19,CATTPYVGGAATQYF,TGTGCCACCACCCCATATGTCGGGGGGGCCGCTACGCAGTATTTT
.,TRBJ2-1,TRBD1,TRBV10-3,CAISGDRTTYNEQFF,TGTGCCATCAGTGGGGACAGGACAACCTACAATGAGCAGTTCTTC
once,TRBJ2-7,TRBD1,TRBV4-2,CASSQSETGGSYEQYF,TGTGCCAGCAGCCAATCCGAGACAGGGGGCTCCTACGAGCAGTACTTC
few,TRBJ2-7,TRBD2,TRBV15,CATSPSGLYEQYF,TGTGCCACCAGCCCTAGCGGATTGTACGAGCAGTACTTC
once,TRBJ1-2,.,TRBV5-1,CASSFAGASSGYTF,TGCGCCAGCAGCTTTGCAGGGGCGAGTAGTGGCTACACCTTC
.,TRBJ2-2,TRBD1,TRBV6-1,CASSRQGAGELFF,TGTGCCAGCAGTCGACAGGGGGCCGGGGAGCTGTTTTTT
.,TRBJ1-3,TRBD1,TRBV5-1,CASSFGQGSGSGNTIYF,TGCGCCAGCAGCTTTGGACAGGGATCCGGCTCTGGAAACACCATATATTTT
.,TRBJ1-4,.,TRBV27,CASRGVSITNEKLFF,TGTGCCAGCCGCGGAGTAAGTATAACTAATGAAAAACTGTTTTTT
.,TRBJ1-2,TRBD1,TRBV6-5,CASRTGTGVYGYTF,TGTGCCAGCAGGACCGGGACAGGGGTCTATGGCTACACCTTC
.,TRBJ2-7,.,TRBV4-3,CASSQDTAGVAYEQYF,TGCGCCAGCAGCCAAGATACGGCAGGGGTAGCCTACGAGCAGTACTTC
.,TRBJ2-1,TRBD2,TRBV18,CASSPLAGVEQFF,TGTGCCAGCTCACCACTAGCGGGGGTTGAGCAGTTCTTC
.,TRBJ2-1,.,TRBV19,CASSIGGRAVEQFF,TGTGCCAGTAGTATAGGGGGCAGGGCTGTTGAGCAGTTCTTC
.,TRBJ2-4,TRBD1,TRBV30,CAWSSGGQGGNIQYF,TGTGCCTGGAGTTCGGGGGGACAGGGAGGGAACATTCAGTACTTC
.,TRBJ2-1,.,TRBV18,CASSPSQGDNEQFF,TGTGCCAGCTCACCATCACAGGGCGACAATGAGCAGTTCTTC
.,TRBJ1-5,.,TRBV7-8,CASSPGVQPQHF,TGTGCCAGCAGCCCAGGGGTGCAGCCCCAGCATTTT
few,TRBJ1-1,.,TRBV7-2,CASRLRIDTEAFF,TGTGCCAGCAGGCTCAGAATTGACACTGAAGCTTTCTTT
.,TRBJ2-7,TRBD1,TRBV29-1,CSALGGTDPYEQYF,TGCAGTGCCCTTGGTGGGACAGACCCCTACGAGCAGTACTTC